What follows are 26 T cell receptor beta chains derived from one specimen sequenced in a study of blood T cell repertoires in COVID-19. Libraries were prepared by immunoSEQ multiplex PCR; TCRdb keeps only in-frame clonotypes and omits some of them. Of 400,000 to 550,000 clones listed, around nine tenths were seen once; the top ten hold 4% to 5.5%. Sequenced sample: peripheral blood. The receptor set was obtained from a woman aged 25 to 39 with acute or convalescent COVID-19.

V usage is TRBV5-1 and J usage is TRBJ2-6; no clear D. This CDR3 has 15 residues. Germline lookup yields CDR1 SGHRS and CDR2 YFSETQ. Trimming cost V 5 bases and J 0 bases, with 9 bases left between them. Written as DNA, the CDR3 is TGCGCCAGCAGTCAACTCATCTCTGGGGCCAACGTCCTGACTTTC. Translation gives CASSQLISGANVLTF. The entire variable domain, with the rest obtained from reference TRBV5-1 and TRBJ2-6, is as follows: KAGVTQTPRYLIKTRGQQVTLSCSPISGHRSVSWYQQTPGQGLQFLFEYFSETQRNKGNFPGRFSGRQFSNSRSEMNVSTLELGDSALYLCASSQLISGANVLTFGAGSRLTVL.

The J gene is TRBJ1-4, the V gene TRBV30; the match to TRBD1 covers 11 bases. CDR1 and CDR2 from the germline V gene are GTSNPN and SVGIG (reference sequence). The CDR3 is 14 residues long. Losses at the gene ends were 2 bases for V and 8 bases for J; bases not matched to a gene: 4. CDR3 protein: CAWSWGQGDEKLFF. The DNA for the CDR3 is TGTGCCTGGAGTTGGGGACAGGGGGACGAAAAACTGTTTTTT.

The rearrangement joins TRBV29-1 to TRBJ1-2; D is unclear. V lost 6 bases, J lost 2 bases, and 4 bases lay in between. The germline V gene encodes CDR1 SQVTM and CDR2 ANQGSEA. There are 10 residues in the CDR3. The CDR3 nucleotides are TGCAGCGTCTTAAACTATGGCTACACCTTC. Amino acid sequence: CSVLNYGYTF.

This chain uses TRBV27 with TRBJ1-2, with TRBD1 as a possible D gene (6 bases). Germline V gene lookup returns CDR1 MNHEY and CDR2 SMNVEV (reference sequence). Trimming removed 8 bases from V and 2 bases from J, with 12 bases in between. The CDR3 is 13 amino acids. The CDR3 protein is CASLGGGNYGYTF. The CDR3 DNA is TGTGCCAGCCTGGGGGGGGGCAACTATGGCTACACCTTC.

The rearrangement links TRBV19 to TRBJ1-1; D is uncertain. Germline CDR1 LNHDA, CDR2 SQIVND (reference sequence). Trimming removed 9 bases at V and 4 bases at J, with 18 bases between. CDR3 size: 14 residues. This CDR3 is CASRSEDGITEAFF. The CDR3, as DNA: TGTGCCAGCCGATCGGAGGACGGGATCACTGAAGCTTTCTTT.

The J gene is TRBJ1-4, the V gene TRBV19; D call uncertain. V lost 3 bases and J lost 4, with 6 bases in between. Germline values: CDR1 LNHDA, CDR2 SQIVND (reference sequence). The CDR3 length is 13 residues. The CDR3 here is CASSMIYNEKLFF. The CDR3 DNA reads TGTGCCAGTAGTATGATCTATAATGAAAAACTGTTTTTT.

This chain joins TRBV5-1 and TRBJ2-5, with 14 bases identical to TRBD2. CDR3 size: 18 residues. Trimming cost V 4 bases and J 1 base; bases outside gene matches: 9. Per germline, CDR1 SGHRS and CDR2 YFSETQ. The CDR3 DNA is TGCGCCAGCAGCCCAGGACTAGCGGGGGGACCCCTCCAAGAGACCCAGTACTTC. Translated: CASSPGLAGGPLQETQYF.

V and J are TRBV9 and TRBJ2-5; 8 bases are shared with TRBD1. Germline V gene sequence: CDR1 SGDLS, CDR2 YYNGEE. V lost 3 bases to trimming and J lost 9 bases; unmatched junction nucleotides: 10. This CDR3 is built from 14 residues. The CDR3 reads CASSAGTSQGAQYF. The CDR3 DNA follows: TGTGCCAGCAGCGCCGGGACCTCACAGGGGGCCCAGTACTTC.

This chain uses TRBV9 with TRBJ2-3; 7 bases are a match to TRBD2. This CDR3 has 19 residues. Unmatched junction bases numbered 17, after V lost 0 bases and J lost 4 bases. From germline, CDR1 is SGDLS and CDR2 YYNGEE. The CDR3: CASSVVPTTLWRGSDTQYF. The CDR3 nucleotides are TGTGCCAGCAGCGTAGTCCCAACAACGCTTTGGCGGGGGTCAGATACGCAGTATTTT.

This clone was seen once. The chain couples TRBV6-5 to TRBJ1-6; no firm D call. V lost 6 bases and J lost 0, with 9 bases in between. The CDR3 extends over 15 amino acids. Germline-derived CDR1 and CDR2 are MNHEY and SVGAGI. Here the CDR3 reads CASRPHNSYNSPLHF. CDR3 sequence (DNA): TGTGCCAGCAGGCCTCACAACTCCTATAATTCACCCCTCCACTTT.

The chain employs TRBV30 and TRBJ1-5, with unresolved D. The ends were cut back, 1 base at V and 6 bases at J, with 16 bases in the middle. The length of the CDR3 is 15 residues. CDR1 and CDR2 (germline): GTSNPN, SVGIG (reference sequence). This chain's CDR3 is CAWSGGRRPGQPQHF. The CDR3 region has the DNA TGTGCCTGGAGTGGAGGTCGGAGGCCCGGTCAGCCCCAGCATTTT. Full variable domain (remainder filled in from reference TRBV30 and TRBJ1-5): SQTIHQWPATLVQPVGSPLSLECTVEGTSNPNLYWYRQAAGRGLQLLFYSVGIGQISSEVPQNLSASRPQDRQFILSSKKLLLSDSGFYLCAWSGGRRPGQPQHFGDGTRLSIL.

The chain employs TRBV5-6 and TRBJ2-5; 11 positions agree with TRBD2. V gave up 4 bases and J gave up 1 base; unmatched junction bases: 6. The CDR3 totals 16 residues. In germline, CDR1 is SGHDT, CDR2 YYEEEE. CDR3 coding DNA: TGTGCCAGCAGCCCCGGTACTAGCGGGGGCCAAGAGACCCAGTACTTC. Translated, it gives CASSPGTSGGQETQYF. Together with reference TRBV5-6 and TRBJ2-5, the CDR3 gives the full variable domain: DAGVTQSPTHLIKTRGQQVTLRCSPKSGHDTVSWYQQALGQGPQFIFQYYEEEERQRGNFPDRFSGHQFPNYSSELNVNALLLGDSALYLCASSPGTSGGQETQYFGPGTRLLVL.

J is TRBJ1-2 and V is TRBV6-2 or TRBV6-3; TRBD1 might be the D (5 bases). Germline loops: CDR1 MNHEY, CDR2 SVGEGT. The CDR3 sequence is 14 residues long. The germline V and J ends were trimmed by 6 bases and 4 bases, with 15 bases remaining between them. CDR3 sequence: CASSPEQEFYGYTF. Written as DNA, the CDR3 is TGTGCCAGCAGCCCCGAACAGGAATTCTATGGCTACACCTTC.

This clone was seen once. The chain links TRBV27 to TRBJ2-6; 7 bases are shared with TRBD1. Germline CDR1 is MNHEY and CDR2 is SMNVEV (reference sequence). This CDR3 has 18 residues. The V gene end was trimmed by 5 bases and the J gene end by 1 base; junction bases not matched to a gene: 11. CDR3 coding DNA: TGTGCCAGCAGTCCCGCCAGGACAGGAATTTCTGGGGCCAACGTCCTGACTTTC. This gives the protein CASSPARTGISGANVLTF.

The chain joins TRBV2 to TRBJ1-1; D uncertain. The germline V gene has CDR1 SNHLY and CDR2 FYNNEI. The CDR3 has 14 amino acids. The V end lost 1 base, the J end lost 4 bases, and 10 bases lay between the germline ends. CDR3 DNA sequence: TGTGCCAGCAGTGAAGACACCATCCCCACTGAAGCTTTCTTT. It encodes CASSEDTIPTEAFF.

V gene TRBV5-1 combines with J gene TRBJ2-7; 9 bases are a match to TRBD1. After removal of 4 bases from V and 6 bases from J, the junction contained 8 bases not matched to a gene. The length of the CDR3 is 14 residues. Germline V gives CDR1 SGHRS, CDR2 YFSETQ. Here the CDR3 DNA reads TGCGCCAGCAGCCAGGGACAGGGACGCGGCGAGCAGTACTTC. Translation: CASSQGQGRGEQYF.

In its sample, this clone was seen once. The rearrangement links TRBV30 to TRBJ2-3; 13 positions match TRBD2. Germline loops: CDR1 GTSNPN, CDR2 SVGIG (reference sequence). The CDR3 is 16 amino acids. V gave up 3 bases and J gave up 2 bases; unmatched junction bases: 5. The CDR3 nucleotides are TGTGCCTGGAGCGAGACTAGCGGGGGGTTCACAGATACGCAGTATTTT. It specifies CAWSETSGGFTDTQYF.

The rearrangement joins TRBV4-1 to TRBJ1-6, with D maybe TRBD1 (5 bases). The CDR3 runs to 15 residues. Germline lookup yields CDR1 MGHRA and CDR2 YSYEKL. Trimming stripped 3 bases from V and 4 bases from J, with 10 bases between. The CDR3 DNA follows: TGCGCCAGCAGCCAGTCGCAGGGTTATAATTCACCCCTCCACTTT. Translated: CASSQSQGYNSPLHF.

J is TRBJ1-3 and V is TRBV5-1, with 7 bases lining up with TRBD1. The CDR3 has 16 amino acids. Germline CDR1 is SGHRS and CDR2 is YFSETQ. V was clipped by 1 base and J by 1 base; unmatched bases: 5. This CDR3 is CASSLRGQLSGNTIYF. The CDR3 DNA reads TGCGCCAGCAGCTTGAGGGGACAGCTTTCTGGAAACACCATATATTTT.

This sequence joins TRBV7-8 and TRBJ2-1; maybe TRBD2 (6 bases). Germline V gene sequence: CDR1 SGHVS, CDR2 FQNEAQ. This CDR3 region has 16 residues. Trimming removed 5 bases at V and 4 bases at J, with 18 bases between. Here the CDR3 DNA reads TGTGCCAGCAGCCCGCGTGGGGCGGGGCCATACAATGAGCAGTTCTTC. Protein: CASSPRGAGPYNEQFF. Full variable domain (remainder filled in from reference TRBV7-8 and TRBJ2-1): GAGVSQSPRYKVAKRGQDVALRCDPISGHVSLFWYQQALGQGPEFLTYFQNEAQLDKSGLPSDRFFAERPEGSVSTLKIQRTQQEDSAVYLCASSPRGAGPYNEQFFGPGTRLTVL.

The chain is built from TRBV7-9 and TRBJ2-7, with D hard to call. This CDR3 contains 13 residues. CDR1 and CDR2 (germline): SEHNR, FQNEAQ (reference sequence). The V end lost 5 bases, the J end lost 5 bases, and 13 bases lay between the germline ends. The CDR3 region is CASSPSPNHEQYF. CDR3 DNA sequence: TGTGCCAGCAGCCCCAGTCCCAACCACGAGCAGTACTTC.

This chain joins TRBV24-1 and TRBJ2-1; the match to TRBD1 covers 10 bases. The CDR3 is 17 amino acids. CDR1 and CDR2 (germline): KGHDR, SFDVKD. V lost 3 bases to trimming and J lost 7 bases; unmatched junction nucleotides: 11. The CDR3 is CATSDPARDRGGNEQFF. CDR3 DNA sequence: TGTGCCACCAGTGATCCCGCCCGGGACAGGGGTGGAAATGAGCAGTTCTTC.

This clone was seen once. The chain combines TRBV27 with TRBJ2-2; TRBD2 might be the D (7 bases). The CDR3 spans 14 residues. The germline V and J ends were trimmed by 6 bases and 6 bases, with 14 bases remaining between them. The germline V gene has CDR1 MNHEY and CDR2 SMNVEV (reference sequence). In DNA form, the CDR3 reads TGTGCCAGCAGGGGGGGGCGCGTGGCCGGGGAGCTGTTTTTT. Protein sequence: CASRGGRVAGELFF.

The chain is built from TRBV12-5 and TRBJ2-3; a weak D match, TRBD2 (6 bases). This CDR3 comprises 12 residues. CDR1 is LGHNT, CDR2 FRNRAP, per germline. Trimming removed 6 bases at V and 4 bases at J, with 8 bases between. CDR3 DNA sequence: TGTGCTAGTGGATCGGGGGCAGATACGCAGTATTTT. It translates to CASGSGADTQYF.

V usage is TRBV23-1 and J usage is TRBJ2-7, with D perhaps matching TRBD2 (6 bases). TRBV23-1 falls under the ORF class, with uncertain function. The germline V and J ends were trimmed by 9 bases and 3 bases, with 15 bases remaining between them. CDR3 length: 13 residues. In DNA, the CDR3 is TGCGCCAGGACACTAGGCGGGGACTACGAGCAGTACTTC. It yields the protein CARTLGGDYEQYF.

The chain links TRBV15 to TRBJ2-5, with D possibly being TRBD1 (6 bases). The ends were cut back, 1 base at V and 3 bases at J, with 6 bases in the middle. CDR1 is LNHNV and CDR2 is YYDKDF in the germline V gene (reference sequence). The CDR3 runs to 13 residues. The chain's CDR3 is CATSRGTEETQYF. The CDR3 DNA sequence: TGTGCCACCAGCAGAGGGACAGAAGAGACCCAGTACTTC.